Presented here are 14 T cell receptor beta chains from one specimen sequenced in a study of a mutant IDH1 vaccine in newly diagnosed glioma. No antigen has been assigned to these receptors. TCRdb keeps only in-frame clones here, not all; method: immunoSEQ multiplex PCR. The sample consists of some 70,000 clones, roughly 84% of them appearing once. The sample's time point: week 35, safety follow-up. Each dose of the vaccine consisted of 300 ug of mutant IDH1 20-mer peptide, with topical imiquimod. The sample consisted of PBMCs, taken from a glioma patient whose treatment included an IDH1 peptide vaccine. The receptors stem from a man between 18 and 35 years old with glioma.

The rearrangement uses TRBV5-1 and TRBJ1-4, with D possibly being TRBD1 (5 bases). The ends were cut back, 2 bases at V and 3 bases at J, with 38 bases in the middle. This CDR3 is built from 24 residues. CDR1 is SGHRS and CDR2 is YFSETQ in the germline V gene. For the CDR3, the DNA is TGCGCCAGCAGCTTAACTCTGAATAACCGCATCTGGACACGGCGGCCCATGCCTAATGAAAAACTGTTTTTT. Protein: CASSLTLNNRIWTRRPMPNEKLFF.

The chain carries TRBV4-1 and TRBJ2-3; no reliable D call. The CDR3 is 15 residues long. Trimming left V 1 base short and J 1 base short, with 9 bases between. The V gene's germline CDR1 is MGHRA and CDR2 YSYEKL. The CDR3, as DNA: TGCGCCAGCAGCCAAGGACTCTTTGGCACAGATACGCAGTATTTT. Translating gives CASSQGLFGTDTQYF.

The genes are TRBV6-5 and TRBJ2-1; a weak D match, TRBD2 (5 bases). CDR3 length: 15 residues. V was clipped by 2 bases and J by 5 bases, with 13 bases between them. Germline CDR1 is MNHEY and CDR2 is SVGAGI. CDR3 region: CASSYGGLTNNEQFF. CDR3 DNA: TGTGCCAGCAGTTACGGAGGACTTACGAACAATGAGCAGTTCTTC.

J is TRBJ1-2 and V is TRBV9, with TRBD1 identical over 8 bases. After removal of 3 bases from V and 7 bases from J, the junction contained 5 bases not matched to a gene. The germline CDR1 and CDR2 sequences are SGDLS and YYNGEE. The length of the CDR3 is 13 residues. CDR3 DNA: TGTGCCAGCAGCGCGGACAGGGTGGGTGGCTACACCTTC. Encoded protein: CASSADRVGGYTF. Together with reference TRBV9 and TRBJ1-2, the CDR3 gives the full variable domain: DSGVTQTPKHLITATGQRVTLRCSPRSGDLSVYWYQQSLDQGLQFLIQYYNGEERAKGNILERFSAQQFPDLHSELNLSSLELGDSALYFCASSADRVGGYTFGSGTRLTVV.

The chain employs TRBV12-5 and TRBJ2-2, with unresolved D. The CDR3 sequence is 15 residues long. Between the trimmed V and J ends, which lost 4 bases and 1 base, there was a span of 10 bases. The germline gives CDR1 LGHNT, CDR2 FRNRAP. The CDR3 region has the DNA TGTGCTAGTGGTTCCTGGACCCTGAACACCGGGGAGCTGTTTTTT. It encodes CASGSWTLNTGELFF.

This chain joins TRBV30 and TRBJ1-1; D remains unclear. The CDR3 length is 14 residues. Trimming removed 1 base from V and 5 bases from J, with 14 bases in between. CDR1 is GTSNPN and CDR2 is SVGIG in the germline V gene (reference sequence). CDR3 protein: CAWSGQQLRTEAFF. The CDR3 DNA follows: TGTGCCTGGAGTGGCCAGCAACTTAGGACTGAAGCTTTCTTT.

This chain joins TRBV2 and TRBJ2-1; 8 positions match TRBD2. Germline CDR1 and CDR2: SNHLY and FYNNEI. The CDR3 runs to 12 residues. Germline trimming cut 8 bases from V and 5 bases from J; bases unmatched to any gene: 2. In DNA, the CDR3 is TGTGCCAGCGGGCGGGGGGACAATGAGCAGTTCTTC. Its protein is CASGRGDNEQFF.

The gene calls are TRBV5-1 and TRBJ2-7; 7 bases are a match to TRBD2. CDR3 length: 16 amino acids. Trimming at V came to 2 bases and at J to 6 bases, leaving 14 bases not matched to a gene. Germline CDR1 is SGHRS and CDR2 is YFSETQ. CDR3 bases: TGCGCCAGCAGCTTCCTAATAGCGGGTCCGGTCGGCGAGCAGTACTTC. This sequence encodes CASSFLIAGPVGEQYF.

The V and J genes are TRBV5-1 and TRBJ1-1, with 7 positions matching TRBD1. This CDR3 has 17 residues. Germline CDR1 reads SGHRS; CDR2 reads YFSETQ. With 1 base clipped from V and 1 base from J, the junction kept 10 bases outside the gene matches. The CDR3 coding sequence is TGCGCCAGCAGCTTGTTTAGTCGAACAGGGGCGAACACTGAAGCTTTCTTT. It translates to CASSLFSRTGANTEAFF.

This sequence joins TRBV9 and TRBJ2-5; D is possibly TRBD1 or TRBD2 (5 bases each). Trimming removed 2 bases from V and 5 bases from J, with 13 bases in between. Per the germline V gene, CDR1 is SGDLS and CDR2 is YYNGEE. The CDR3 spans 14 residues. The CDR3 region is CASSVQGERETQYF. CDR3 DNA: TGTGCCAGCAGCGTTCAGGGAGAAAGGGAGACCCAGTACTTC. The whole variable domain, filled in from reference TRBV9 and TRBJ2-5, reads DSGVTQTPKHLITATGQRVTLRCSPRSGDLSVYWYQQSLDQGLQFLIQYYNGEERAKGNILERFSAQQFPDLHSELNLSSLELGDSALYFCASSVQGERETQYFGPGTRLLVL.

DNA of the CDR3: TGTGCCAGCAGCCAAGGTAGGGAGACAGATACGCAGTATTTT. Encoded protein: CASSQGRETDTQYF. The chain employs TRBV4-2 and TRBJ2-3; D may be TRBD2 (5 bases). Germline V CDR1 and CDR2: LGHNA, YNFKEQ. Trimming removed 1 base at V and 3 bases at J, with 8 bases between. CDR3 length: 14 residues.

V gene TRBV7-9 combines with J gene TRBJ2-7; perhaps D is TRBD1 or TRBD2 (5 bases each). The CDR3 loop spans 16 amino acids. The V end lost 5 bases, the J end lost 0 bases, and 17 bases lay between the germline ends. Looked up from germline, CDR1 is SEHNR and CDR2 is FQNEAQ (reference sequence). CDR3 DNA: TGTGCCAGCAGCCCCCGGGGCAGAAAAAGCTCCTACGAGCAGTACTTC. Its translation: CASSPRGRKSSYEQYF. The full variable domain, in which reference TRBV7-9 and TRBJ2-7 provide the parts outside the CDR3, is DTGVSQNPRHKITKRGQNVTFRCDPISEHNRLYWYRQTLGQGPEFLTYFQNEAQLEKSRLLSDRFSAERPKGSFSTLEIQRTEQGDSAMYLCASSPRGRKSSYEQYFGPGTRLTVT.

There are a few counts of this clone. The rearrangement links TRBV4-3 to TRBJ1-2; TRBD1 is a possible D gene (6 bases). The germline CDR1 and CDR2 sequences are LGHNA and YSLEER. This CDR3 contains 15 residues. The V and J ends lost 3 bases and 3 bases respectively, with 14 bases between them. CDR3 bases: TGCGCCAGCAGCCACCCAGGGACATCCTACTATGGCTACACCTTC. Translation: CASSHPGTSYYGYTF.

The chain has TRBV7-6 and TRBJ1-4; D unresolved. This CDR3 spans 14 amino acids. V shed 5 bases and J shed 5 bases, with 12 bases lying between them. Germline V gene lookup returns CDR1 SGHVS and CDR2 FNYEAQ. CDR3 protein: CASSHPGRNEKLFF. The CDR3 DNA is TGTGCCAGCAGCCACCCTGGGAGAAATGAAAAACTGTTTTTT.